This T cell receptor (gamma chain) is from a study of gamma-delta T cells after stem cell transplantation. V lost 7 bases and J lost 2; bases outside the gene matches: 7. In germline, CDR1 is EGSNGY, CDR2 YDSYNSKV. The CDR3 totals 14 residues. This clone turned up a few times. TCRdb reprocessed the RT-PCR reads through CATT. The top ten hold roughly 3.6% of the sample, which has several thousand gamma-chain clones, roughly a fifth seen once. Sequenced material: gamma-delta T cells. This sequence originates from a human donor. It is not recorded whose cells these are; they may come from a transplant donor. The chain links TRGV2 to TRGJP2. The CDR3 DNA reads TGTGCCACCTGTTTCAAAAGTAGTGATTGGATCAAGACGTTT. Translating it yields CATCFKSSDWIKTF.